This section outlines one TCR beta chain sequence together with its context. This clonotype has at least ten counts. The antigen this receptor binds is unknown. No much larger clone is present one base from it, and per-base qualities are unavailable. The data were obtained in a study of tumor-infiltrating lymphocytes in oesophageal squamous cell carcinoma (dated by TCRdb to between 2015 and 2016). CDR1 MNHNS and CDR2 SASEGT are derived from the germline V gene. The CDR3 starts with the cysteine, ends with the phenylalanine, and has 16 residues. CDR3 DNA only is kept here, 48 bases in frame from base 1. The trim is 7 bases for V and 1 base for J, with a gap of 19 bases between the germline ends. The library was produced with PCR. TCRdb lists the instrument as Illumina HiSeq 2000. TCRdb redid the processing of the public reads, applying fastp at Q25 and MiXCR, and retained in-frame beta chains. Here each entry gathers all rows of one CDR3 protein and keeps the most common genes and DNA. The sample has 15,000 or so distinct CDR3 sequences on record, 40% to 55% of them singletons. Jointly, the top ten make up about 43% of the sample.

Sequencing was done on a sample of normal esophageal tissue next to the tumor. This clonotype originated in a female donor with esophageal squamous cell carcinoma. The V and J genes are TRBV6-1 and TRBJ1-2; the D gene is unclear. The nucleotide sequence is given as TGTGCCAGCACCCCCGGTTCGGGTTTCCTTAACTATGGCTACACCTTC. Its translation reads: CASTPGSGFLNYGYTF.